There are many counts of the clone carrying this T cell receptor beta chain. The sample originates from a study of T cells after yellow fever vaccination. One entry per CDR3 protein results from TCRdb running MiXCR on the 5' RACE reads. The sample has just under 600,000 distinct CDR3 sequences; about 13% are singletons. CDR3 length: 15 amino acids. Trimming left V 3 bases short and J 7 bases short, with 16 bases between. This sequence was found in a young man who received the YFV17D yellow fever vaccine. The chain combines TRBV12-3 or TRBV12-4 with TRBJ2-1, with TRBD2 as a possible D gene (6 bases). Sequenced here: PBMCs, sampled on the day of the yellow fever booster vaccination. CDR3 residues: CASSFMSGAGNEQFF. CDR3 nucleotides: TGTGCCAGCAGTTTTATGTCGGGAGCCGGTAATGAGCAGTTCTTC.